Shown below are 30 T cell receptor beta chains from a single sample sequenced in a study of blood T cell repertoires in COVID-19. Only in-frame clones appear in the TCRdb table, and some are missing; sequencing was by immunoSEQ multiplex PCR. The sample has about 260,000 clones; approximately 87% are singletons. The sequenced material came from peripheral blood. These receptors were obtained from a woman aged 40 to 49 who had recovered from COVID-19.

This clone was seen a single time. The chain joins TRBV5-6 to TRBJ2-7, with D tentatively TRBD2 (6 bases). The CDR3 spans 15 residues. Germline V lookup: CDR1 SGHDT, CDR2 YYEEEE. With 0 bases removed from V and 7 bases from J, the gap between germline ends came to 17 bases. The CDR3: CASSLAPSVGGEQYF. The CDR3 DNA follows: TGTGCCAGCAGCTTGGCGCCTAGCGTGGGCGGGGAGCAGTACTTC.

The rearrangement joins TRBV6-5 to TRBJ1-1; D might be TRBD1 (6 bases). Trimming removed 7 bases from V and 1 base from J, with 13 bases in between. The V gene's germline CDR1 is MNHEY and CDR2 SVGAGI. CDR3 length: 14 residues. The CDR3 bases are TGTGCCAGCACCTTACGACAGGCGAACACTGAAGCTTTCTTT. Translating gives CASTLRQANTEAFF.

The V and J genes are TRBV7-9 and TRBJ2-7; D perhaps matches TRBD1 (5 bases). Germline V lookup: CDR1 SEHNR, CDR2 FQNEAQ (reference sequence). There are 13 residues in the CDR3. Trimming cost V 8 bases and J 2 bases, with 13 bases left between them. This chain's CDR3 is CASVDIRTYEQYF. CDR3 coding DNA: TGTGCCAGCGTGGACATTCGCACCTACGAGCAGTACTTC.

CDR3 in DNA: TGCGCCAGCAGTGAGTCGTGGGACAGTCTCCTACCCTACGAGCAGTACTTC. Amino acid sequence: CASSESWDSLLPYEQYF. This rearrangement joins TRBV10-2 to TRBJ2-7; 7 bases fit TRBD1. CDR3 length: 17 residues. CDR1 is WSHSY, CDR2 SAAADI, per germline. J gave up 2 bases and V 0 bases, and 10 bases lay outside the gene matches.

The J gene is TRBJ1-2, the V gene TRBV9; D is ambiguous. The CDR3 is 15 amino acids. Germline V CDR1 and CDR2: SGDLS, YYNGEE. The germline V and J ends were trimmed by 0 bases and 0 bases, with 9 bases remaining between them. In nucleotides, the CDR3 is TGTGCCAGCAGCGTAGTGTCAGTTTCTAACTATGGCTACACCTTC. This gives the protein CASSVVSVSNYGYTF.

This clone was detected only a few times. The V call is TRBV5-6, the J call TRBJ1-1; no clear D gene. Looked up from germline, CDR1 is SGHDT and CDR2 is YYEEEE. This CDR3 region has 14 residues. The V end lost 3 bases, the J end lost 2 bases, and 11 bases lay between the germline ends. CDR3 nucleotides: TGTGCCAGCAGCTCTAGGTCGACCAACACTGAAGCTTTCTTT. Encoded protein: CASSSRSTNTEAFF.

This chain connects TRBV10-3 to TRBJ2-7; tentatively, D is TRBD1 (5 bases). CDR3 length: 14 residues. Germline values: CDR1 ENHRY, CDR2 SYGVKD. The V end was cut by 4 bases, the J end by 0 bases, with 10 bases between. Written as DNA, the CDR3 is TGTGCCATCAGTGCACATCAGGGCTCCTACGAGCAGTACTTC. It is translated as CAISAHQGSYEQYF.

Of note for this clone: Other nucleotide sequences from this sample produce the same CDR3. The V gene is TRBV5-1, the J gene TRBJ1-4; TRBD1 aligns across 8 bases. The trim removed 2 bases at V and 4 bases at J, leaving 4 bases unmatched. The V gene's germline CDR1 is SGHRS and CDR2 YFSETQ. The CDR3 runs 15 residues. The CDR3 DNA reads TGCGCCAGCAGCTTCACAGGGGGGAGTAATGAAAAACTGTTTTTT. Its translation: CASSFTGGSNEKLFF.

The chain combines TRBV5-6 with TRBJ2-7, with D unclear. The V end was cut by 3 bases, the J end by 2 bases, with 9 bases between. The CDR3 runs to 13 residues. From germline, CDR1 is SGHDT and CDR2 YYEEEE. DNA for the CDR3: TGTGCCAGCAGCTCCTTTGAGCCCTACGAGCAGTACTTC. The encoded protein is CASSSFEPYEQYF.

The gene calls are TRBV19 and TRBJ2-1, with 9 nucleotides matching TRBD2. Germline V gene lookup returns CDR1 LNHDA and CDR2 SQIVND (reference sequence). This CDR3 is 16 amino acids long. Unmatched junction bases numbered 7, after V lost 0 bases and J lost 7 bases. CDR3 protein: CASSIDGRGGINEQFF. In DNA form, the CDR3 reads TGTGCCAGTAGTATAGACGGGCGGGGGGGCATAAATGAGCAGTTCTTC.

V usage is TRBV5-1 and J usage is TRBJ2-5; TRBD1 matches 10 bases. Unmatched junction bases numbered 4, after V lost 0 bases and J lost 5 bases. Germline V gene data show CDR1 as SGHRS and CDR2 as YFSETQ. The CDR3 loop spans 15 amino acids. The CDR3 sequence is CASSLGQGAGETQYF. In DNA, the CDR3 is TGCGCCAGCAGCTTGGGACAGGGGGCCGGGGAGACCCAGTACTTC.

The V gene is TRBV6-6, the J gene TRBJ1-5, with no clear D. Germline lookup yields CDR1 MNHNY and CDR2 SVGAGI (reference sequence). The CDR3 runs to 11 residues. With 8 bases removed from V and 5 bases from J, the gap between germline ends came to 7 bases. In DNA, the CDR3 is TGTGCCAGCGGGCCGGATCAGCCCCAGCATTTT. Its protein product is CASGPDQPQHF.

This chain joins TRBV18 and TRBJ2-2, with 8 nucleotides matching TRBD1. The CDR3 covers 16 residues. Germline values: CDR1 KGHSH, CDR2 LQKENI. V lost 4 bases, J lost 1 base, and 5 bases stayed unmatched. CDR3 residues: CASSRTGTGNTGELFF. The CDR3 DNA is TGTGCCAGCTCACGGACCGGGACAGGGAACACCGGGGAGCTGTTTTTT.

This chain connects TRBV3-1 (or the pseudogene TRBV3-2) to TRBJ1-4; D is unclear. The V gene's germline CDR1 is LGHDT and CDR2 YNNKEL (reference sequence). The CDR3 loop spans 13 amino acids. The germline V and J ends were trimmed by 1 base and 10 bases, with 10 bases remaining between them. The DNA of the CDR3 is TGTGCCAGCAGCCAAGGCCAGGTTGGAAAACTGTTTTTT. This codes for CASSQGQVGKLFF.

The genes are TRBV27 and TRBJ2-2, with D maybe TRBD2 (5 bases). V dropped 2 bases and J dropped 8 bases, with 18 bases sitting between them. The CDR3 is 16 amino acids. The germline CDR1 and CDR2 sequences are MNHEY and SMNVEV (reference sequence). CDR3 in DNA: TGTGCCAGCAGTTTACTTGGACTGATACCATCGGGGGAGCTGTTTTTT. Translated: CASSLLGLIPSGELFF.

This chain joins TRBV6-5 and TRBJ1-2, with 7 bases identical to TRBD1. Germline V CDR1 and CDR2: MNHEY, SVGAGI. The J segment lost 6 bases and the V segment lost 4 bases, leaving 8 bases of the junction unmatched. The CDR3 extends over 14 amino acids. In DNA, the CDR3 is TGTGCCAGCAGTTTCACAGGGGACCCAGATGGCTACACCTTC. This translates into CASSFTGDPDGYTF.

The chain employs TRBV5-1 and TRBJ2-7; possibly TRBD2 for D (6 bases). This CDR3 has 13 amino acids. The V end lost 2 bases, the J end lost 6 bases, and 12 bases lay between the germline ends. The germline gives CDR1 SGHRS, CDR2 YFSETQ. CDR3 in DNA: TGCGCCAGCAGCTTTACCGGGGGAGGCGAGCAGTACTTC. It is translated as CASSFTGGGEQYF.

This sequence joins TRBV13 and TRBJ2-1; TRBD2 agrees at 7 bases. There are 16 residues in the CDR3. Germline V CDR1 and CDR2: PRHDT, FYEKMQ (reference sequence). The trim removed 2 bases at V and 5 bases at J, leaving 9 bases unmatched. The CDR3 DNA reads TGTGCCAGCAGCTTAATTACCCGACTAGCCGACAATGAGCAGTTCTTC. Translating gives CASSLITRLADNEQFF.

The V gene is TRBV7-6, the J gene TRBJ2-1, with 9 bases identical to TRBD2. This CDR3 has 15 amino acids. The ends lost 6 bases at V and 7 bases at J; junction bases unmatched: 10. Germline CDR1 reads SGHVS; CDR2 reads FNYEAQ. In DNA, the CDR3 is TGTGCCAGCAGATCCCAGCGGGGGGCTCTAAATGAGCAGTTCTTC. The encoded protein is CASRSQRGALNEQFF.

CDR3 bases: TGTGCCAGCAGCCCGGGGGGCAGAACCGGGGAGCTGTTTTTT. This codes for CASSPGGRTGELFF. The chain uses TRBV5-4 and TRBJ2-2, with D possibly matching TRBD2 (7 bases). Trimming stripped 4 bases from V and 5 bases from J, with 12 bases between. Germline V gene lookup returns CDR1 SGHNT and CDR2 YYREEE (reference sequence). The CDR3 has 14 residues.

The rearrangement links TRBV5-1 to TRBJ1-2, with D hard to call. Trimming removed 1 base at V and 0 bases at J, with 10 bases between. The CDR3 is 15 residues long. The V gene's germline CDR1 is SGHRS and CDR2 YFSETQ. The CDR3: CASSLNTVANYGYTF. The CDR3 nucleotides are TGCGCCAGCAGCTTGAACACAGTTGCTAACTATGGCTACACCTTC.

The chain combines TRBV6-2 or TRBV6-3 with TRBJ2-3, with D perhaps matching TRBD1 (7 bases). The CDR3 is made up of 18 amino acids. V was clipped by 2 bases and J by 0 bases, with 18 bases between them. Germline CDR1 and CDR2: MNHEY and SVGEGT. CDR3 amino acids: CASSYPTGSAGSTDTQYF. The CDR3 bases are TGTGCCAGCAGTTACCCGACAGGGTCGGCGGGAAGCACAGATACGCAGTATTTT.

The CDR3 protein is CASSLSLAGGLETQYF. CDR3 in DNA: TGTGCCAGCAGCTTGTCCCTAGCGGGGGGGCTGGAGACCCAGTACTTC. The V call is TRBV7-2, the J call TRBJ2-5, with 12 bases aligning to TRBD2. CDR3 length: 16 residues. Germline V gives CDR1 SGHTA, CDR2 FQGNSA. V was pared by 3 bases and J by 5 bases, with 7 bases of the junction left unmatched.

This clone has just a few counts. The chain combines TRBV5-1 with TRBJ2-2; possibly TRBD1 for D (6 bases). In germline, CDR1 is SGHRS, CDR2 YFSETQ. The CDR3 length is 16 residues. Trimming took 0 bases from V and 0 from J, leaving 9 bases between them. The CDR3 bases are TGCGCCAGCAGCTTGGAAGGACAGTCGAACACCGGGGAGCTGTTTTTT. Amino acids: CASSLEGQSNTGELFF.

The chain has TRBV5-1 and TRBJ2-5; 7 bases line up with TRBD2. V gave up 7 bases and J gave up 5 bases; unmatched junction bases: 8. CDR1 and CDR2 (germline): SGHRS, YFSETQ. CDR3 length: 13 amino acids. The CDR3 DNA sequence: TGCGCCAGCTTTAAGCGGGGAGACGAGACCCAGTACTTC. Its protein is CASFKRGDETQYF.

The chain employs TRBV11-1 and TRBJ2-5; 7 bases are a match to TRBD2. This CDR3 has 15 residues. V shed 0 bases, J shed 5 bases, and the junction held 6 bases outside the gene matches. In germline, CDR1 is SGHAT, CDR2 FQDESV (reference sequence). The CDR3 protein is CASSLAGTIHETQYF. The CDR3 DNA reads TGTGCCAGCAGCTTAGCCGGGACTATCCACGAGACCCAGTACTTC.

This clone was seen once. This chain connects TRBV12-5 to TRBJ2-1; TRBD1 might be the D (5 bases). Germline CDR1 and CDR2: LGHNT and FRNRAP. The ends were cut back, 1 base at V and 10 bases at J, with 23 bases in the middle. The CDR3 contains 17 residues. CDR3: CASGLELGVGHPREQFF. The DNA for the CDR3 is TGTGCTAGTGGTTTGGAGTTGGGTGTGGGGCACCCCAGGGAGCAGTTCTTC.

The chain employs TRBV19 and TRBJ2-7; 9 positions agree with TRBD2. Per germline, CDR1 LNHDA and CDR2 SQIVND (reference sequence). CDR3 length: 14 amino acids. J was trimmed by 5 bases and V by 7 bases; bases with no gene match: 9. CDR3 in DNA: TGTGCCAGTAAGCGGGGGGCTCAAAAGGACGAGCAGTACTTC. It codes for CASKRGAQKDEQYF. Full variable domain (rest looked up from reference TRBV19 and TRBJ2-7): DGGITQSPKYLFRKEGQNVTLSCEQNLNHDAMYWYRQDPGQGLRLIYYSQIVNDFQKGDIAEGYSVSREKKESFPLTVTSAQKNPTAFYLCASKRGAQKDEQYFGPGTRLTVT.

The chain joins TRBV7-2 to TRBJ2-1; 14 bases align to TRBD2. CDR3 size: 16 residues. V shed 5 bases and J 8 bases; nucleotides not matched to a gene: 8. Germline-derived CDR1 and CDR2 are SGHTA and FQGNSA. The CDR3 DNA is TGTGCCAGCAGCGTCAGGACTAGCGGGGGGTTGGATGAGCAGTTCTTC. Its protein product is CASSVRTSGGLDEQFF.

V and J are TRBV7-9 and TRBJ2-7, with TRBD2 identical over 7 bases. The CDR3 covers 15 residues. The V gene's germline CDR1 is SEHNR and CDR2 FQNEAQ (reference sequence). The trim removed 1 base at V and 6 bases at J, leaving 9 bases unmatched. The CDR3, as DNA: TGTGCCAGCAGCTTAGGGGAGGGGACCTCCCTCGAGCAGTACTTC. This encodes CASSLGEGTSLEQYF. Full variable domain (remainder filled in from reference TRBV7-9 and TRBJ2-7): DTGVSQNPRHKITKRGQNVTFRCDPISEHNRLYWYRQTLGQGPEFLTYFQNEAQLEKSRLLSDRFSAERPKGSFSTLEIQRTEQGDSAMYLCASSLGEGTSLEQYFGPGTRLTVT.